This T cell receptor (beta chain) emerged from a study of response to subunit inactivated influenza vaccine. Germline V gene sequence: CDR1 SQVTM, CDR2 ANQGSEA. V was cut by 7 bases and J by 1 base, with 10 bases left in between. The CDR3 totals 12 residues. Findings and limits, study-wide: Every seasonal influenza vaccination brings in few new T cells, the authors suggested.

In this sample, this clonotype turned up a few times. The antigen is undetermined. TCRdb re-called the RT-PCR reads with MiXCR, one entry per CDR3 protein. Among a few hundred thousand distinct CDR3 sequences listed, about a fifth were seen once. The material was PBMCs from blood, obtained roughly 20 months after vaccination. The receptor's source is a man aged 45-69 years who received an inactivated influenza vaccine. The chain joins TRBV29-1 to TRBJ1-1; D might be TRBD1 (5 bases). The CDR3: CSGQGWNTEAFF. DNA of the CDR3: TGCAGCGGCCAGGGCTGGAACACTGAAGCTTTCTTT. The whole variable domain, filled in from reference TRBV29-1 and TRBJ1-1, reads SAVISQKPSRDICQRGTSLTIQCQVDSQVTMMFWYRQQPGQSLTLIATANQGSEATYESGFVIDKFPISRPNLTFSTLTVSNMSPEDSSIYLCSGQGWNTEAFFGQGTRLTVV.